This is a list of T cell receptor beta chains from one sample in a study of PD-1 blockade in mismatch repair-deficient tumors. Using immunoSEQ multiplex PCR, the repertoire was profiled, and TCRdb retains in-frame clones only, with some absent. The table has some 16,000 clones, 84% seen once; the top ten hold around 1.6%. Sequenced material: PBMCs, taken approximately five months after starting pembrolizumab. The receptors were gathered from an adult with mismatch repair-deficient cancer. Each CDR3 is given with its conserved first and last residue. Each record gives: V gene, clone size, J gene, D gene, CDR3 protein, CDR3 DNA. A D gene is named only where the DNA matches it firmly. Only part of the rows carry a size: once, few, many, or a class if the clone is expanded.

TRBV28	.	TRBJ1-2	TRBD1	CASSYGTGGPYGYTF	TGTGCCAGCAGTTACGGGACAGGGGGACCCTATGGCTACACCTTC
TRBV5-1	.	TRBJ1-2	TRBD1	CASSGGRQGYGYTF	TGCGCCAGCAGTGGCGGACGACAGGGCTATGGCTACACCTTC
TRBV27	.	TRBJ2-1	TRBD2	CASTGSSGSGVGDEQFF	TGTGCCAGCACCGGGTCTAGCGGGAGTGGAGTGGGCGATGAGCAGTTCTTC
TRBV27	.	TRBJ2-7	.	CASGGTYSYEQYF	TGTGCCAGCGGGGGGACCTACTCCTACGAGCAGTACTTC
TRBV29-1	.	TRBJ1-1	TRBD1	CSVDLGDRGTTEAFF	TGCAGCGTTGACCTGGGGGACAGGGGAACCACTGAAGCTTTCTTT
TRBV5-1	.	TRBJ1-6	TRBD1	CASSLGQGENSPLHF	TGCGCCAGCAGCTTGGGGCAGGGGGAGAATTCACCCCTCCACTTT
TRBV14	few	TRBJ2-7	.	CASSQVQVGGYEQYF	TGTGCCAGCAGCCAAGTGCAAGTAGGAGGCTACGAGCAGTACTTC
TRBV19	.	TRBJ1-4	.	CASSSAGLEKLFF	TGTGCCAGTAGCTCCGCGGGTCTGGAAAAACTGTTTTTT
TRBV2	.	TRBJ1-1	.	CASSGDTNTEAFF	TGTGCCAGCAGTGGGGACACGAACACTGAAGCTTTCTTT
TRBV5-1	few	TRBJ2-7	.	CASSSLGGGTYEQYF	TGCGCCAGCAGCTCCCTAGGGGGGGGTACCTACGAGCAGTACTTC
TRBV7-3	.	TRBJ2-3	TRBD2	CASSRQVSGTSTDTQYF	TGTGCCAGCAGCCGCCAGGTCAGCGGGACTAGCACAGATACGCAGTATTTT
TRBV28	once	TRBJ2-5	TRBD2	CASTDSGRGKETQYF	TGTGCCAGCACCGATAGCGGGAGGGGTAAAGAGACCCAGTACTTC
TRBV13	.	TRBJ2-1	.	CASSADKSSYNEQFF	TGTGCCAGCAGCGCGGACAAGAGCTCCTACAATGAGCAGTTCTTC
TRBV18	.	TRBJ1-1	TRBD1	CASSPDRMNTEAFF	TGTGCCAGCTCACCGGACAGGATGAACACTGAAGCTTTCTTT
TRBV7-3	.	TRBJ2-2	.	CASSSSQDSAGELFF	TGTGCCAGCAGCTCATCCCAAGACTCGGCCGGGGAGCTGTTTTTT
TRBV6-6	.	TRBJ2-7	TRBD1	CASTPSGGEREQYF	TGTGCCAGCACCCCCTCAGGGGGCGAACGCGAGCAGTACTTC
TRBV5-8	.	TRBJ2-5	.	CASSLYFTGKTQYF	TGTGCCAGCAGCTTGTATTTTACGGGGAAGACCCAGTACTTC
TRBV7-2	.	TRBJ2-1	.	CASSLSGTATGEFF	TGTGCCAGCAGCTTATCGGGGACGGCGACGGGGGAGTTCTTC
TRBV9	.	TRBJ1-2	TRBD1	CASSVTGAGGYTF	TGTGCCAGCAGCGTCACAGGGGCTGGGGGCTACACCTTC
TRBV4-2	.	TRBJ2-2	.	CASSQEALNTGELFF	TGTGCCAGCAGCCAAGAAGCTCTGAACACCGGGGAGCTGTTTTTT
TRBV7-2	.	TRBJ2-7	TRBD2	CASSVGTNVYPYEQYF	TGTGCCAGCAGCGTAGGGACTAACGTCTACCCCTACGAGCAGTACTTC
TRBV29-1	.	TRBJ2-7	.	CSVVGRGDPYEQYF	TGCAGCGTTGTAGGCAGGGGCGATCCCTACGAGCAGTACTTC
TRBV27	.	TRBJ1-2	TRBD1	CASSLRQGTVVGYTF	TGTGCCAGCAGTCTCAGACAGGGGACTGTTGTTGGCTACACCTTC
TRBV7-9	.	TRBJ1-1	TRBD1	CASSWTGETEAFF	TGTGCCAGCAGCTGGACAGGTGAAACTGAAGCTTTCTTT
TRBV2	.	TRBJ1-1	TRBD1	CASRLQGADTEAFF	TGTGCCAGCAGACTACAGGGGGCGGACACTGAAGCTTTCTTT
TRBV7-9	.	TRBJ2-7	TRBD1	CASSDRPAGQGNEQYF	TGTGCCAGCAGCGATCGACCCGCCGGACAGGGTAACGAGCAGTACTTC
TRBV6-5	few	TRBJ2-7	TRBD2	CASSYSSGINLYEQYF	TGTGCCAGCAGTTACTCTAGCGGGATAAACTTGTACGAGCAGTACTTC
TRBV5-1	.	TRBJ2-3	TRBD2	CASSLEVSGRAIADTQYF	TGCGCCAGCAGCTTGGAAGTTAGCGGGAGGGCCATCGCAGATACGCAGTATTTT
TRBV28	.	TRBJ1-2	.	CASSSGFSSYGYTF	TGTGCCAGCAGCTCAGGCTTCTCTTCCTATGGCTACACCTTC
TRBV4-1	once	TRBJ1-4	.	CASSQKHRQDNEKLFF	TGCGCCAGCAGCCAAAAACATAGACAGGATAATGAAAAACTGTTTTTT
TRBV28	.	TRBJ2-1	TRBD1	CASSLAGQVGDEQFF	TGTGCCAGCAGTTTAGCCGGACAGGTGGGCGATGAGCAGTTCTTC
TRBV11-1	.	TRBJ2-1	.	CASSLANSYNEQFF	TGTGCCAGCAGCTTAGCTAACTCCTACAATGAGCAGTTCTTC
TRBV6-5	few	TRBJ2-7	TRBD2	CASGQAGGYEQYF	TGTGCCAGCGGCCAGGCGGGAGGCTACGAGCAGTACTTC
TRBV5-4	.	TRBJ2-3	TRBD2	CASSVAGGGDTQYF	TGTGCCAGCAGCGTAGCGGGAGGCGGAGATACGCAGTATTTT
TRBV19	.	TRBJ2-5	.	CASSIGRETQYF	TGTGCCAGTAGTATAGGTCGAGAGACCCAGTACTTC
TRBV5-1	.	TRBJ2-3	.	CASSRTLDTQYF	TGCGCCAGCAGTAGGACTCTGGATACGCAGTATTTT
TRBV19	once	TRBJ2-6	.	CASSIPRGFLYSGANVLTF	TGTGCCAGTAGTATACCCCGGGGTTTCCTCTACTCTGGGGCCAACGTCCTGACTTTC
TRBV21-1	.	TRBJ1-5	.	CASSKFTVRQPQHF	TGTGCCAGCAGCAAATTCACAGTAAGGCAGCCCCAGCATTTT
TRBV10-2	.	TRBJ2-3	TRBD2	CASSDFGGRADTQYF	TGCGCCAGCAGTGATTTCGGCGGGAGGGCAGATACGCAGTATTTT
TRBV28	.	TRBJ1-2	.	CASIRGGATGYTF	TGTGCCAGCATCCGAGGGGGGGCTACTGGCTACACCTTC